Below, 16 T cell receptor beta chains from the same sample are listed, as sequenced in a study of T cells in Graves' hyperthyroidism and ophthalmopathy. Amplified TCR beta CDR3 regions derived from RNA transcripts. A first-round RT-PCR of the TCR CDR3 used the HTBI primer set. TCRdb recomputed calls from the multiplex PCR reads with MiXCR, one row per CDR3 protein. The sample has around 610,000 distinct CDR3 sequences; 14% to 15% are singletons. The sequenced sample was blood. The receptors shown here come from a woman between 40 and 55 years old with Graves' ophthalmopathy.

This clonotype has a count of ten or more. The chain has TRBV28 and TRBJ2-7; D may be TRBD1 (6 bases). V lost 6 bases to trimming and J lost 5 bases, with 17 bases between them. The germline gives CDR1 MDHEN, CDR2 SYDVKM. The length of the CDR3 is 14 residues. CDR3 region: CASSPQDRPHEQYF. The DNA for the CDR3 is TGTGCCAGCAGCCCGCAAGACAGGCCGCACGAGCAGTACTTC.

This clonotype was observed many times. V usage is TRBV12-3 or TRBV12-4 and J usage is TRBJ1-1; TRBD1 matches 8 bases. CDR3 length: 14 residues. V was clipped by 2 bases and J by 8 bases; unmatched bases: 7. The CDR3 here is CASSLWATGVEAFF. The CDR3 bases are TGTGCCAGCAGTTTATGGGCGACAGGGGTAGAAGCTTTCTTT.

The rearrangement links TRBV28 to TRBJ2-7, with 7 bases aligning to TRBD2. The CDR3 is made up of 14 amino acids. Germline V gene data show CDR1 as MDHEN and CDR2 as SYDVKM. V gave up 5 bases and J gave up 5 bases; unmatched junction bases: 9. The CDR3 reads CASSPAGESNEQYF. The DNA for the CDR3 is TGTGCCAGCAGTCCCGCGGGGGAGAGCAACGAGCAGTACTTC.

The chain uses TRBV20-1 and TRBJ2-5; no clear D gene. The CDR3 is 13 amino acids. The V and J ends lost 4 bases and 5 bases respectively, with 14 bases between them. Germline CDR1 DFQATT, CDR2 SNEGSKA (reference sequence). The CDR3 nucleotides are TGCAGTGCTATGGGAAGCGAGAAGGAGACCCAGTACTTC. As protein: CSAMGSEKETQYF.

The sample holds many counts of this clonotype. This chain links TRBV28 with TRBJ2-7, with D perhaps matching TRBD2 (5 bases). The CDR3 length is 14 residues. Looked up from germline, CDR1 is MDHEN and CDR2 is SYDVKM. Trimming stripped 5 bases from V and 2 bases from J, with 13 bases between. The CDR3 DNA is TGTGCCAGCAGTCAACTAGGACGGACCTACGAGCAGTACTTC. It specifies CASSQLGRTYEQYF.

This chain uses TRBV20-1 with TRBJ1-5; 8 nucleotides align to TRBD1. The germline V gene has CDR1 DFQATT and CDR2 SNEGSKA (reference sequence). The CDR3 spans 14 residues. The V and J ends lost 3 bases and 6 bases, in that order; junction bases with no gene match: 7. CDR3 residues: CSASDRGVVQPQHF. In DNA form, the CDR3 reads TGCAGTGCTAGCGACAGGGGAGTGGTTCAGCCCCAGCATTTT.

This clonotype came up many times. The chain has TRBV2 and TRBJ2-4, with a possible D match to TRBD2 (5 bases). Trimming left V 6 bases short and J 1 base short, with 19 bases between. The CDR3 has 17 amino acids. From germline, CDR1 is SNHLY and CDR2 FYNNEI. CDR3 DNA sequence: TGTGCCAGCAGCGAATTACGGGATCCCTGGGCCAAAAACATTCAGTACTTC. It is translated as CASSELRDPWAKNIQYF.

This clonotype appeared many times. The chain recombines TRBV19 with TRBJ1-1; D is perhaps TRBD1 (5 bases). V lost 1 base and J lost 4, with 19 bases in between. From germline, CDR1 is LNHDA and CDR2 SQIVND (reference sequence). This CDR3 contains 17 residues. The CDR3 protein is CASSIVGTGRMGTEAFF. The CDR3 DNA is TGTGCCAGTAGTATAGTCGGGACGGGGAGAATGGGCACTGAAGCTTTCTTT.

The chain carries TRBV4-3 and TRBJ2-2; D might be TRBD1 (6 bases). CDR1 is LGHNA and CDR2 is YSLEER in the germline V gene. Trimming pared 7 bases from V and 5 bases from J, leaving 17 bases between. This CDR3 has 15 amino acids. CDR3 nucleotide sequence: TGCGCCAGCAACCGAGACGGGACAAAGACCGGGGAGCTGTTTTTT. Protein: CASNRDGTKTGELFF.

Many counts were recorded for this clonotype. This chain uses TRBV15 with TRBJ1-5, with D possibly matching TRBD1 (5 bases). The CDR3 has 13 residues. Germline CDR1 and CDR2: LNHNV and YYDKDF (reference sequence). The V gene lost 1 base and the J gene lost 7 bases, with 8 bases spanning the gap. CDR3 nucleotide sequence: TGTGCCACCAGCAGAGGGAGGGGACAGCCCCAGCATTTT. Its translation: CATSRGRGQPQHF.

This clonotype was detected ten times or more. DNA for the CDR3: TGCAGCGTTGGCCGACTAGCGGGAGGGAAAGAGACCCAGTACTTC. Amino acids: CSVGRLAGGKETQYF. The chain couples TRBV29-1 to TRBJ2-5; the match to TRBD2 covers 14 bases. V gave up 4 bases and J gave up 3 bases; unmatched junction bases: 4. The CDR3 length is 15 residues. Germline CDR1 SQVTM, CDR2 ANQGSEA.

The J gene is TRBJ1-5, the V gene TRBV6-4; 10 bases are shared with TRBD1. This CDR3 spans 16 amino acids. V trimming: 4 bases; J trimming: 4 bases; junction bases outside the gene matches: 7. Germline assignment: CDR1 MRHNA and CDR2 SNTAGT. CDR3: CASSGSGTGVNQPQHF. The CDR3 coding sequence is TGTGCCAGCAGTGGCTCCGGGACAGGGGTGAATCAGCCCCAGCATTTT.

This clonotype appeared many times. The chain links TRBV3-1 to TRBJ2-5, with D tentatively TRBD2 (6 bases). In germline, CDR1 is LGHDT, CDR2 YNNKEL (reference sequence). Trimming cost V 4 bases and J 2 bases, with 14 bases left between them. CDR3 size: 15 residues. CDR3 residues: CASSLRDGLQETQYF. Here the CDR3 DNA reads TGTGCCAGCAGCCTGCGGGACGGCTTACAAGAGACCCAGTACTTC.

This clonotype was observed many times. The rearrangement joins TRBV7-6 to TRBJ1-5; D unclear. Germline V lookup: CDR1 SGHVS, CDR2 FNYEAQ. CDR3 length equals 15 residues. Trimming left V 5 bases short and J 4 bases short, with 15 bases between. The CDR3 nucleotides read TGTGCCAGCAGCCACGACGATAAAATTAATCAGCCCCAGCATTTT. Translated: CASSHDDKINQPQHF.

This clonotype appeared many times. The chain uses TRBV11-1 and TRBJ2-2, with 9 bases identical to TRBD1. The length of the CDR3 is 16 residues. The V segment lost 5 bases and the J segment 4 bases; nucleotides outside the gene matches: 8. Germline V gene lookup returns CDR1 SGHAT and CDR2 FQDESV (reference sequence). DNA for the CDR3: TGTGCCAGCAGCGTATCCCCGGGACAGGGCACCGGGGAGCTGTTTTTT. Translating it yields CASSVSPGQGTGELFF.

This clonotype was picked up many times. The rearrangement links TRBV2 to TRBJ1-1; tentatively, D is TRBD1 (5 bases). V was pared by 4 bases and J by 4 bases, with 13 bases between. The V gene's germline CDR1 is SNHLY and CDR2 FYNNEI. The CDR3 has 14 residues. This CDR3 is CASSGTIQVTEAFF. CDR3 sequence (DNA): TGTGCCAGCAGTGGGACAATCCAAGTCACTGAAGCTTTCTTT.